These 11 T cell receptor beta chains were sequenced from one sample in a study of T cell clonotyping in hematopoietic cell transplantation. Using immunoSEQ multiplex PCR, the repertoire was profiled, and TCRdb retains in-frame clones only, with some absent. Altogether several thousand clones are present, roughly 85% being singletons, with the ten largest covering 45%. The material sequenced was peripheral blood mononuclear cells, taken 180 days after allogeneic stem cell transplant. Receptors originate from a female patient aged 45 to 65 who had an allogeneic stem cell transplant from a related donor, so the T cells may come from the graft donor. Some clones in this sample may be carry-over from other donors' samples.

The gene calls are TRBV18 and TRBJ1-5; TRBD1 matches at 8 bases. Germline loops: CDR1 KGHSH, CDR2 LQKENI. J lost 5 bases, V lost 3 bases, and 12 bases had no gene match. CDR3 length: 17 amino acids. CDR3 region: CASSPSRTGLPDQPQHF. CDR3 in DNA: TGTGCCAGCTCACCTTCTCGGACAGGGCTCCCCGATCAGCCCCAGCATTTT.

In its sample, this clone was seen once. In nucleotides, the CDR3 is TGTGCCAGCAGGATCACAGGATTCGGGAATTCACCCCTCCACTTT. Its protein is CASRITGFGNSPLHF. The genes are TRBV28 and TRBJ1-6; a possible D gene is TRBD1 (5 bases). The germline V and J ends were trimmed by 6 bases and 7 bases, with 16 bases remaining between them. The germline V gene encodes CDR1 MDHEN and CDR2 SYDVKM. This CDR3 comprises 15 residues. The entire variable domain, with the rest obtained from reference TRBV28 and TRBJ1-6, is as follows: DVKVTQSSRYLVKRTGEKVFLECVQDMDHENMFWYRQDPGLGLRLIYFSYDVKMKEKGDIPEGYSVSREKKERFSLILESASTNQTSMYLCASRITGFGNSPLHFGNGTRLTVT.

This rearrangement joins TRBV27 to TRBJ1-1; 7 bases are a match to TRBD1. V dropped 7 bases and J dropped 5; count of bases not matched to a gene: 13. CDR3 length equals 15 residues. Germline V CDR1 and CDR2: MNHEY, SMNVEV (reference sequence). The chain's CDR3 is CASNNLQGRVTEAFF. CDR3 nucleotide sequence: TGTGCCAGCAATAACTTACAGGGGCGGGTAACTGAAGCTTTCTTT.

V usage is TRBV19 and J usage is TRBJ2-7; D remains unclear. The CDR3 consists of 18 residues. V was clipped by 1 base and J by 6 bases, with 25 bases between them. The germline CDR1 and CDR2 sequences are LNHDA and SQIVND (reference sequence). CDR3 DNA: TGTGCCAGTAGTATAGCCAGCTACAACCTGATAATAATATGCGAGCAGTACTTC. It translates to CASSIASYNLIIICEQYF.

CDR3 in amino acids: CASSRTGAVWEQYF. CDR3 DNA: TGCGCCAGCAGCCGTACAGGGGCGGTTTGGGAGCAGTACTTC. This sequence joins TRBV4-1 and TRBJ2-7; 7 nucleotides align to TRBD1. CDR1 is MGHRA, CDR2 YSYEKL, per germline. V lost 4 bases and J lost 7; bases outside the gene matches: 10. There are 14 residues in the CDR3.

This clone was counted a few times. V gene TRBV5-1 combines with J gene TRBJ2-5, with 9 nucleotides matching TRBD2. The V and J ends lost 7 bases and 5 bases, in that order; junction bases with no gene match: 6. The CDR3 covers 13 residues. Per the germline V gene, CDR1 is SGHRS and CDR2 is YFSETQ. This CDR3 is CASHSGGLETQYF. DNA of the CDR3: TGCGCCAGCCATAGCGGGGGTCTCGAGACCCAGTACTTC. Full variable domain (remainder filled in from reference TRBV5-1 and TRBJ2-5): KAGVTQTPRYLIKTRGQQVTLSCSPISGHRSVSWYQQTPGQGLQFLFEYFSETQRNKGNFPGRFSGRQFSNSRSEMNVSTLELGDSALYLCASHSGGLETQYFGPGTRLLVL.

The chain carries TRBV7-6 and TRBJ1-1, with D uncertain. Trimming left V 6 bases short and J 0 bases short, with 20 bases between. The CDR3 has 17 amino acids. Looked up from germline, CDR1 is SGHVS and CDR2 is FNYEAQ. Written as DNA, the CDR3 is TGTGCCAGCAGGGCTTCTCGGGGTGTAAGAATGAACACTGAAGCTTTCTTT. This codes for CASRASRGVRMNTEAFF.

This rearrangement joins TRBV6-6 to TRBJ2-7; D uncertain. The CDR3 runs 15 residues. The germline CDR1 and CDR2 sequences are MNHNY and SVGAGI (reference sequence). V lost 4 bases and J 4 bases, leaving 17 bases between the germline ends. CDR3 nucleotides: TGTGCCAGCAGTTCCTTACCTCCGACCGAATACGAGCAGTACTTC. This codes for CASSSLPPTEYEQYF.

The chain employs TRBV4-3 and TRBJ2-7, with D hard to call. The CDR3 is 15 residues long. V lost 1 base and J 2 bases, leaving 12 bases between the germline ends. Germline V gives CDR1 LGHNA, CDR2 YSLEER. CDR3 DNA: TGCGCCAGCAGCCAAGTACATGACGACCCCTACGAGCAGTACTTC. Translation: CASSQVHDDPYEQYF.

In its sample, this clone was seen a few times. V gene TRBV7-9 combines with J gene TRBJ1-4, with D unresolved. CDR1 is SEHNR and CDR2 is FQNEAQ in the germline V gene (reference sequence). The CDR3 contains 14 residues. Trimming took 5 bases from V and 5 from J, leaving 12 bases between them. The CDR3 DNA is TGTGCCAGCAGCCGTCGAGGAAGGAATGAAAAACTGTTTTTT. This codes for CASSRRGRNEKLFF. Complete variable domain (other parts from reference TRBV7-9 and TRBJ1-4): DTGVSQNPRHKITKRGQNVTFRCDPISEHNRLYWYRQTLGQGPEFLTYFQNEAQLEKSRLLSDRFSAERPKGSFSTLEIQRTEQGDSAMYLCASSRRGRNEKLFFGSGTQLSVL.

The V call is TRBV4-3, the J call TRBJ2-3; TRBD2 aligns across 15 bases. There are 15 residues in the CDR3. After removal of 5 bases from V and 6 bases from J, the junction contained 3 bases not matched to a gene. The V gene's germline CDR1 is LGHNA and CDR2 YSLEER. CDR3 residues: CASSGTSGGQDTQYF. As DNA, the CDR3 is TGCGCCAGCAGCGGGACTAGCGGGGGGCAGGATACGCAGTATTTT.